This paragraph covers one TCR beta chain sequence. Its antigen is not known. Germline loops: CDR1 SGDLS, CDR2 YYNGEE. The CDR3 is 15 amino acids. V lost 4 bases, J lost 4 bases, and 6 bases stayed unmatched. These data are taken from a study of vaccination effects on CD4 cells after COVID-19. Libraries were prepared by immunoSEQ multiplex PCR; TCRdb keeps only in-frame clonotypes and omits some of them. Among fewer than 30,000 clones listed, about four fifths were seen once. Antigen-specific CD4+ T cells were expanded (with viral peptide pools) by the ViraFEST assay ahead of sequencing. Culturing for 10 to 11 days preceded CD4+ T cell isolation. Two doses of either BNT162b2 or mRNA-1273 were given to each participant. Half the medium was swapped for IL-2 medium on days 3 and 7.

The chain links TRBV9 to TRBJ2-2, with 8 positions matching TRBD1. Sample: CD4+ T cells from PBMCs cultured with HCoV-NL63 spike peptides, taken after COVID-19 vaccination. This clonotype was sampled from a human donor who received a COVID-19 vaccine. Some clones in this sample may be carry-over from other donors' samples. CDR3 DNA: TGTGCCAGCAGCCTGACAGGGGTGATCACCGGGGAGCTGTTTTTT. Translation: CASSLTGVITGELFF.